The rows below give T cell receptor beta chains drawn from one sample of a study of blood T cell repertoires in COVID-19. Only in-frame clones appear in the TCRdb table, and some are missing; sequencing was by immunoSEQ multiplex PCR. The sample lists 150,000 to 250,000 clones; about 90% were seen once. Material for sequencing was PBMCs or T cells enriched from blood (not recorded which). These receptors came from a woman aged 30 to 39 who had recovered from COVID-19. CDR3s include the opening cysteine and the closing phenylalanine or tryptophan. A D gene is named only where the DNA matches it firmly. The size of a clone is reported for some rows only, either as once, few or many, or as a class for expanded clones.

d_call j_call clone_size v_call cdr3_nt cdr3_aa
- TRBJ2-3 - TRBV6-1 TGTGCCAGCAGTGAAGAGAACAAAGCAGATACGCAGTATTTT CASSEENKADTQYF
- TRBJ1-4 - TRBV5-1 TGCGCCAGCACCGGCGGTTCCGCGGCTAATGAAAAACTGTTTTTT CASTGGSAANEKLFF
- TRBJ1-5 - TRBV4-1 TGCGCCAGCAGCCATCCCGGACGGACACTCAATCAGCCCCAGCATTTT CASSHPGRTLNQPQHF
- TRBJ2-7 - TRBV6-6 TGTGCCAGCAGAGGAGGACAGACCTACGAGCAGTACTTC CASRGGQTYEQYF
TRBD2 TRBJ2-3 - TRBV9 TGTGCCAGCAGCGTAGAGACTAGCGGGGGGGCCGCAGATACGCAGTATTTT CASSVETSGGAADTQYF
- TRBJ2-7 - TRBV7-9 TGTGCCAGCAGCTCCGGAACCACAGGGTTACAGTACTTC CASSSGTTGLQYF
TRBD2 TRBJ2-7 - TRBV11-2 TGTGCCAGCAGCTTAGTTTCGGGGGGGCCCGAGCAGTACTTC CASSLVSGGPEQYF
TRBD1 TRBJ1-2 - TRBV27 TGTGCCAGCAGTTCATCCAACAGGGGGCAAGCCTATGGCTACACCTTC CASSSSNRGQAYGYTF
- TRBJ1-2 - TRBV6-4 TGTGCCAGCAGTGACGGAAGCTCCCGGGTGGATGGCTACACCTTC CASSDGSSRVDGYTF
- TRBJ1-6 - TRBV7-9 TGTGCCAGCAGCTTAGGACTAGGGGCCCCTAATTCACCCCTCCACTTT CASSLGLGAPNSPLHF
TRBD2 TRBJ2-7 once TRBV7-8 TGTGCCAGCAGCATGATAGCGGGACGGCCCTACGAGCAGTACTTC CASSMIAGRPYEQYF
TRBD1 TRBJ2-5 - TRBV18 TGTGCCAGCTCACCGAACAGGGGAGAGACCCAGTACTTC CASSPNRGETQYF
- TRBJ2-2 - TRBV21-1 TGTGCCAGCAGCAAAAGGACAGGCGGTAAAAACACCGGGGAGCTGTTTTTT CASSKRTGGKNTGELFF
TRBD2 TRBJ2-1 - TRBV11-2 TGTGCCAGCAGCCGGGGGGGGAGCTACAATGAGCAGTTCTTC CASSRGGSYNEQFF
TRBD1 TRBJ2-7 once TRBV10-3 TGTGCCATCCAGGGGGGACAGGGTAGAGTCGAGCAGTACTTC CAIQGGQGRVEQYF
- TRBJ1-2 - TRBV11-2 TGTGCCAGCAGCTCGCGGGGGTTTGGGGCTTATGGCTACACCTTC CASSSRGFGAYGYTF
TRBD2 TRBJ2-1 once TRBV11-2 TGTGCCAGCAGCTTACGGACGGGAGGCGGGGAGCAGTTCTTC CASSLRTGGGEQFF
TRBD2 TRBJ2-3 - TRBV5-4 TGTGCCACCAAAGGTGTAGGGGCGGGAGTGAGGGTGACAGATACGCAGTATTTT CATKGVGAGVRVTDTQYF
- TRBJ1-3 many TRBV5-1 TGCGCCAGCAGCCCGGGAGATAGCTCTGGAAACACCATATATTTT CASSPGDSSGNTIYF
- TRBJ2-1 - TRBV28 TGTGCCAGCATCCTGGGACCGGGGAGGGGGGATGAGCAGTTCTTC CASILGPGRGDEQFF
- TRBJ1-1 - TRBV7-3 TGTGCCAGCAGCTTTCTCCCAGACACTGAAGCTTTCTTT CASSFLPDTEAFF
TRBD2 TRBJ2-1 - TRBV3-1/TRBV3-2 TGTGCCAGCAGCCACGGACTAGCGAGTGATAATGAGCAGTTCTTC CASSHGLASDNEQFF
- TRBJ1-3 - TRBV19 TGTGCCAGTAAGGTGGGCTACTCTGGAAACACCATATATTTT CASKVGYSGNTIYF
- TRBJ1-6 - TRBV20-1 TGCAGTGCTAGTAAGATGCGACAGCCTGGAATCTCACCCCTCCACTTT CSASKMRQPGISPLHF
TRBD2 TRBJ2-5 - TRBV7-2 TGTGCCAGCACTCTAGGGGGTAGCGGGGGCCTTCAAGAGACCCAGTACTTC CASTLGGSGGLQETQYF
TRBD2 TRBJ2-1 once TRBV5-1 TGCGCCAGCAGCCTTCTAGCGGGTAATGAGCAGTTCTTC CASSLLAGNEQFF
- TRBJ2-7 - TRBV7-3 TGTGCCAGCAGCTTAATCGCCGGAGGGGAGCAGTACTTC CASSLIAGGEQYF
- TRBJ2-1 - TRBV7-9 TGTGCCAGCAGCTTACCAACAGGGCCGTCCTACAATGAGCAGTTCTTC CASSLPTGPSYNEQFF
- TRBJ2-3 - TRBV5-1 TGCGCCAGCAGCTTGGTATCCAGGGAAGAGGATACGCAGTATTTT CASSLVSREEDTQYF
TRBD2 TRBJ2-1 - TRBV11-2 TGTGCCAGCAGCTTAATTTCTAGCGGAAAATACAATGAGCAGTTCTTC CASSLISSGKYNEQFF
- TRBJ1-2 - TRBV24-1 TGTGCCACCAGTGATCGGGGGGACGGCTACACCTTC CATSDRGDGYTF
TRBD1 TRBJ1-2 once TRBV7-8 TGTGCCAGCAGCTTGGACGCGGACAGGGGGGGCCCTAACTATGGCTACACCTTC CASSLDADRGGPNYGYTF
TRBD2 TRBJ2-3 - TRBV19 TGTGCCAGTAGTATTGGCGGGAGGTCCCCAGATACGCAGTATTTT CASSIGGRSPDTQYF
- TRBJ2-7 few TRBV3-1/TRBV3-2 TGTGCCAGCAGCCACTGGTCTAGGGGCGAGCAGTACTTC CASSHWSRGEQYF
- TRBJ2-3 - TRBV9 TGTGCCAGCAGCGTGCAGGGTGGGACAGATACGCAGTATTTT CASSVQGGTDTQYF